The source of this T cell receptor beta chain is a study of Ad26.COV2.S vaccination and SARS-CoV-2 variants. Study-wide background: COV1001, an Ad26.COV2.S trial, supplied this vaccine-arm donor. Findings and limits, study-wide: Participants in the vaccine arm had higher spike-specific TCR breadth; placebo recipients had lower. Those who received vaccine or placebo ended up with similar non-spike TCR breadth.

Per the germline V gene, CDR1 is LGHDT and CDR2 is YNNKEL (reference sequence). This CDR3 is 16 amino acids long. Trimming took 3 bases from V and 3 from J, leaving 14 bases between them. In the case of this clone: Its specificity is not known.

Specified treatment: 15 to 20 received Ad26.COV2.S at low or high dose, single or two shots; roughly five received placebo; per-sample allocation not given. All samples were drawn on day 63, counting from the first vaccine or placebo injection. It was Wuhan-strain SARS-CoV-2 spike that the Ad26 vaccine vector expressed. Assay: immunoSEQ multiplex PCR; the TCRdb copy retains only in-frame clones and omits some. This sample has hundreds of thousands of clones; roughly 87% occur once, and the top ten carry 3.4%. The genes are TRBV3-1 (or the pseudogene TRBV3-2) and TRBJ2-2; weak D call: TRBD1 (5 bases). The input for sequencing was peripheral blood, taken in a trial of Ad26.COV2.S vaccine versus placebo. The TCR was taken from a person aged 18-65 years who received the Ad26.COV2.S COVID-19 vaccine or a placebo. CDR3 nucleotides: TGTGCCAGCAGCCAGACTGAGACAGACCACACCGGGGAGCTGTTTTTT. Translation gives CASSQTETDHTGELFF.